One T cell receptor beta chain is described in this entry. The data are from a study of blood T cell repertoires in COVID-19. The CDR3 covers 16 residues. V was shortened by 7 bases and J by 4 bases, with 20 bases between the two germline ends. CDR1 and CDR2 (germline): MDHEN, SYDVKM. TCRdb's copy holds only in-frame clones and misses some; the assay was immunoSEQ multiplex PCR. Of 350,000 to 450,000 clones listed, 88% are singletons. Adults between roughly 18 and 95 years of age took part from fewer than 30 US areas. The source of this sequence is a woman aged 18-29 years who had been exposed to COVID-19. The rearrangement uses TRBV28 and TRBJ2-1; possibly TRBD2 for D (5 bases). Sequenced material: PBMCs or T cells enriched from blood (not recorded which). The CDR3 sequence is CASIQAPTRLYNEQFF. CDR3 DNA sequence: TGTGCCAGCATACAAGCCCCCACTAGATTGTACAATGAGCAGTTCTTC.